This T cell receptor (beta chain) stems from a study of T cell responses to AZD1222 COVID-19 vaccine. About the study: Samples with a second dose at about 4 or about 12 weeks were pooled together. Overall study findings and caveats: In the spike-specific TCR repertoire, nearly half reportedly target unmutated variant regions. The repertoires were collected only after the peak T cell response. When two AZD1222 doses had been given, Spike-specific TCR breadth and depth rose.

Germline V lookup: CDR1 LNHNV, CDR2 YYDKDF (reference sequence). Trimming took off 1 base at V and 5 bases at J, with 9 bases between the two ends. CDR3 length: 14 amino acids. Assay used: immunoSEQ multiplex PCR; TCRdb lists only in-frame clones, some missing. This sample carries about 120,000 clones, under 90% of them seen once, and the ten largest clones take about 4.5%. This clone is a singleton in its sample. Its antigen is unknown. The material was peripheral blood, obtained on day 0 of AZD1222 vaccination. The TCR sequence derives from an adult in good health. V usage is TRBV15 and J usage is TRBJ2-1, with no clear D. CDR3 region: CATSRGGDNNEQFF. Here the CDR3 DNA reads TGTGCCACCAGCAGAGGAGGAGACAACAATGAGCAGTTCTTC.